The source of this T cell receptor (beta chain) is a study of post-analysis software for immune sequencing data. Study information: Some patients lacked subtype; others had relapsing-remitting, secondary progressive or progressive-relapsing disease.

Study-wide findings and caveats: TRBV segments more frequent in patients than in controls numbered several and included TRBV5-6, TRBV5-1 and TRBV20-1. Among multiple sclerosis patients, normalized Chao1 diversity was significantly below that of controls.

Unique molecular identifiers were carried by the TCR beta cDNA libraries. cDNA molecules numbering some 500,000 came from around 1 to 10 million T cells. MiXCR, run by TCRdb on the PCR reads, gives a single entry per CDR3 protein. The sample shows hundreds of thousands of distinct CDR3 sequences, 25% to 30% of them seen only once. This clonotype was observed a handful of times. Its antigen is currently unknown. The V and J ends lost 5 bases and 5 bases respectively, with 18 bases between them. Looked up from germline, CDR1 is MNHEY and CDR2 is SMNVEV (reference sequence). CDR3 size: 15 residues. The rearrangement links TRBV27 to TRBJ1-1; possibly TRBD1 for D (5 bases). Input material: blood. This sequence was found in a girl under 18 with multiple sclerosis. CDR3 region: CASSARGMGNTEAFF. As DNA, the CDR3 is TGTGCCAGCAGTGCGAGGGGAATGGGAAATACTGAAGCTTTCTTT.